A selection of T cell receptor beta chains follows, all from one sample in a study of T-cell reconstitution after alpha-beta-depleted transplantation in children. TCRdb reanalysed the PCR reads using MiXCR and keeps one entry per CDR3 protein. The table has approximately 16,000 distinct CDR3 sequences, about 5% seen once; the top ten hold just under 7%. The specimen was PBMCs, collected before TCRalphabeta/CD19-depleted stem cell transplant. All receptors come from a boy aged 5-17 years with acute lymphoblastic leukemia, due to receive a stem cell transplant. The CDR3 runs from the conserved cysteine through the conserved F or W. Fields, in order: J gene, D gene, clone size, V gene, CDR3 length, CDR3 DNA, CDR3 protein. The D gene is left open where the match is weak. Only part of the rows carry a size: once, few, many, or a class if the clone is expanded.

j_gene: TRBJ2-4; d_gene: TRBD2; abundance: many; v_gene: TRBV20-1; len: 14; CDR3nt: TGCAGTGCTGGTCGTGGCGGGAGTCGGGACATTCAGTACTTC; CDR3aa: CSAGRGGSRDIQYF
j_gene: TRBJ1-1; d_gene: -; abundance: many; v_gene: TRBV7-9; len: 15; CDR3nt: TGTGCCAGCAGCCCCCAGGGACAAATGGGGACTGAAGCTTTCTTT; CDR3aa: CASSPQGQMGTEAFF
j_gene: TRBJ2-7; d_gene: -; abundance: many; v_gene: TRBV9; len: 14; CDR3nt: TGTGCCAGCAGCGTAGGAACGGATTCCTACGAGCAGTACTTC; CDR3aa: CASSVGTDSYEQYF
j_gene: TRBJ2-7; d_gene: -; abundance: many; v_gene: TRBV9; len: 17; CDR3nt: TGTGCCAGCAGCCCCACCGGAGAGGGGGGATTCAGGGACGAGCAGTACTTC; CDR3aa: CASSPTGEGGFRDEQYF
j_gene: TRBJ2-1; d_gene: -; abundance: many; v_gene: TRBV5-1; len: 13; CDR3nt: TGCGCCAGCAGCCCACCGGGGGTAAATGAGCAGTTCTTC; CDR3aa: CASSPPGVNEQFF
j_gene: TRBJ1-4; d_gene: -; abundance: many; v_gene: TRBV4-2; len: 16; CDR3nt: TGTGCCAGCAGCCGCGGACCGCTTAGAGTTAATGAAAAACTGTTTTTT; CDR3aa: CASSRGPLRVNEKLFF
j_gene: TRBJ1-3; d_gene: TRBD1; abundance: many; v_gene: TRBV28; len: 15; CDR3nt: TGTGCCAGCATTACCGGGACAGCCTCTGGAAACACCATATATTTT; CDR3aa: CASITGTASGNTIYF
j_gene: TRBJ1-2; d_gene: -; abundance: many; v_gene: TRBV24-1; len: 15; CDR3nt: TGTGCCACCAGTGCCAAGACGGCCGCGGGTTATGGCTACACCTTC; CDR3aa: CATSAKTAAGYGYTF
j_gene: TRBJ1-2; d_gene: TRBD1; abundance: many; v_gene: TRBV6-2/TRBV6-3; len: 14; CDR3nt: TGTGCCAGCAGGCCCGGGCTACAGGGGCATGGCTACACCTTC; CDR3aa: CASRPGLQGHGYTF
j_gene: TRBJ2-3; d_gene: -; abundance: many; v_gene: TRBV30; len: 14; CDR3nt: TGTGCCTGGAGTGTAGGTAGTGGCCCAGATACGCAGTATTTT; CDR3aa: CAWSVGSGPDTQYF
j_gene: TRBJ2-1; d_gene: -; abundance: many; v_gene: TRBV20-1; len: 14; CDR3nt: TGCAGTGCCTTCCCGTGGGGCTCCTACAATGAGCAGTTCTTC; CDR3aa: CSAFPWGSYNEQFF
j_gene: TRBJ1-2; d_gene: -; abundance: many; v_gene: TRBV15; len: 15; CDR3nt: TGTGCCACCAGCAGAGATGGAGCCCTGGTTGGTGGCTACACCTTC; CDR3aa: CATSRDGALVGGYTF
j_gene: TRBJ2-3; d_gene: TRBD2; abundance: -; v_gene: TRBV5-4; len: 17; CDR3nt: TGTGCCATCGGCTCGGGGCTAGCGGGGCCTAAGACAGATACGCAGTATTTT; CDR3aa: CAIGSGLAGPKTDTQYF
j_gene: TRBJ1-6; d_gene: -; abundance: many; v_gene: TRBV20-1; len: 16; CDR3nt: TGCAGTGCTAGAGACAGCGATAGCTCCTATAATTCACCCCTCCACTTT; CDR3aa: CSARDSDSSYNSPLHF
j_gene: TRBJ1-1; d_gene: -; abundance: many; v_gene: TRBV20-1; len: 12; CDR3nt: TGCAGTGCTAGAGAAGGGAACACTGAAGCTTTCTTT; CDR3aa: CSAREGNTEAFF
j_gene: TRBJ1-1; d_gene: -; abundance: many; v_gene: TRBV7-9; len: 13; CDR3nt: TGTGCCAGCAGCGACGCAGACAACATTGAAGCTTTCTTT; CDR3aa: CASSDADNIEAFF
j_gene: TRBJ2-7; d_gene: TRBD2; abundance: many; v_gene: TRBV19; len: 17; CDR3nt: TGTGCCAGTAGTACCACCCACCTAGCGGGACATGCCTACGAGCAGTACTTC; CDR3aa: CASSTTHLAGHAYEQYF
j_gene: TRBJ2-7; d_gene: TRBD1; abundance: many; v_gene: TRBV28; len: 17; CDR3nt: TGTGCCAGCAGTTTAGGCGCCGGGACAGGGCGTTCCTACGAGCAGTACTTC; CDR3aa: CASSLGAGTGRSYEQYF
j_gene: TRBJ2-3; d_gene: TRBD2; abundance: -; v_gene: TRBV6-2/TRBV6-3; len: 18; CDR3nt: TGTGCCAGCAGTTACGCCGCGGGAGGGCCCAGATTGGCAGATACGCAGTATTTT; CDR3aa: CASSYAAGGPRLADTQYF
j_gene: TRBJ2-7; d_gene: -; abundance: many; v_gene: TRBV7-9; len: 15; CDR3nt: TGTGCCAGCAGCTCCCAGCGGGTCACCTCCTACGAGCAGTACTTC; CDR3aa: CASSSQRVTSYEQYF
j_gene: TRBJ1-1; d_gene: -; abundance: -; v_gene: TRBV19; len: 12; CDR3nt: TGTGCCAGCAACACAGGGCACACTGAAGCTTTCTTT; CDR3aa: CASNTGHTEAFF
j_gene: TRBJ1-1; d_gene: -; abundance: medium-sized; v_gene: TRBV20-1; len: 11; CDR3nt: TGCAGTGCTAGTTACTACACTGAAGCTTTCTTT; CDR3aa: CSASYYTEAFF
j_gene: TRBJ1-5; d_gene: -; abundance: many; v_gene: TRBV28; len: 15; CDR3nt: TGTGCCAGCAGCCTTCCGGGCGGGAGCAATCAGCCCCAGCATTTT; CDR3aa: CASSLPGGSNQPQHF
j_gene: TRBJ1-4; d_gene: TRBD1; abundance: -; v_gene: TRBV6-1; len: 14; CDR3nt: TGTGCCAGCACCCGGACAGGGGGGAATGAAAAACTGTTTTTT; CDR3aa: CASTRTGGNEKLFF
j_gene: TRBJ1-1; d_gene: -; abundance: many; v_gene: TRBV7-8; len: 13; CDR3nt: TGTGCCAGCAGCTTTGACCTAGGGTGGGGTGCTTTCTTT; CDR3aa: CASSFDLGWGAFF
j_gene: TRBJ2-3; d_gene: -; abundance: many; v_gene: TRBV5-1; len: 16; CDR3nt: TGCGCCAGCAGCTACGGGGGGCAGGGTCGTGCAGATACGCAGTATTTT; CDR3aa: CASSYGGQGRADTQYF